Listed below are T cell receptor beta chains from one sample, sequenced in a study of blood T cells in healthy people across ages. TCRdb reprocessed the 5' RACE reads with MiXCR, giving one entry per CDR3 protein. Of about 670,000 distinct CDR3 sequences listed, around two fifths were seen once; the top ten hold 30%. Sample: blood. The receptors stem from a man older than 75 in good health. CDR3s include the opening cysteine and the closing phenylalanine or tryptophan. The D gene is left open where the match is weak. Rows may omit the clone size; those that give it use once, few, many or a size class.

abundance	d_gene	j_gene	v_gene	CDR3aa	CDR3nt
many	-	TRBJ2-4	TRBV25-1	CASSERTITGNIQYF	TGTGCCAGCAGTGAAAGGACGATAACTGGAAACATTCAGTACTTC
few	-	TRBJ2-7	TRBV14	CASSQVRVSVEYF	TGTGCCAGCAGCCAAGTAAGGGTCTCCGTGGAGTACTTC
-	-	TRBJ2-7	TRBV5-4	CASSYGQNEQYF	TGTGCCAGCAGCTACGGACAAAACGAGCAGTACTTC
many	TRBD2	TRBJ2-3	TRBV4-3	CASSQEIAASGGFTDTQYF	TGCGCCAGCAGCCAAGAGATTGCGGCTAGCGGGGGGTTCACAGATACGCAGTATTTT
few	TRBD1	TRBJ1-5	TRBV20-1	CSASPRTGVTSNQPQHF	TGCAGTGCTAGTCCCCGGACAGGGGTCACTAGCAATCAGCCCCAGCATTTT
many	-	TRBJ2-4	TRBV3-1	CASSERGSLAKNIQYF	TGTGCCAGCAGTGAACGGGGGAGTTTAGCCAAAAACATTCAGTACTTC
-	-	TRBJ2-1	TRBV5-1	CASRKDSGSYNEQFF	TGCGCCAGCAGGAAGGATAGCGGCTCCTACAATGAGCAGTTCTTC
once	-	TRBJ2-7	TRBV29-1	CSVRQTAYEQYF	TGCAGCGTTCGGCAGACCGCCTACGAGCAGTACTTC
-	TRBD2	TRBJ2-1	TRBV29-1	CSVGSGLAGSYNEQFF	TGCAGCGTTGGATCCGGCCTAGCGGGTTCCTACAATGAGCAGTTCTTC
-	-	TRBJ2-1	TRBV4-2	CASSQDPPEKNEQFF	TGTGCCAGCAGCCAAGACCCCCCGGAAAAAAATGAGCAGTTCTTC
-	TRBD1	TRBJ1-1	TRBV20-1	CSARGGTANTEAFF	TGCAGTGCTAGAGGCGGGACAGCTAACACTGAAGCTTTCTTT
-	TRBD2	TRBJ2-5	TRBV7-2	CASSPLAGDLAETQYF	TGTGCCAGCAGTCCTTTAGCGGGAGATCTCGCTGAGACCCAGTACTTC
few	TRBD1	TRBJ2-7	TRBV7-2	CASSLKGQGYEQYF	TGTGCCAGCAGCTTGAAAGGACAGGGTTACGAGCAGTACTTC
few	-	TRBJ2-5	TRBV2	CASSPGGGRDHQETQYF	TGTGCCAGCAGCCCGGGGGGCGGGAGAGACCACCAAGAGACCCAGTACTTC
-	-	TRBJ2-5	TRBV27	CASSLSGSQTGTQYF	TGTGCCAGCAGTTTATCGGGGTCTCAGACAGGGACCCAGTACTTC
-	TRBD2	TRBJ2-7	TRBV20-1	CSAVERLAGGPRLSEQYF	TGCAGTGCTGTAGAAAGACTAGCGGGAGGGCCCAGGCTCTCCGAGCAGTACTTC
-	TRBD1	TRBJ2-5	TRBV9	CASSAVDRGETQYF	TGTGCCAGCAGCGCCGTCGACAGGGGGGAGACCCAGTACTTC
-	TRBD2	TRBJ2-1	TRBV6-1	CASSVGTSGGYNEQFF	TGTGCCAGCAGTGTCGGGACTAGCGGGGGTTACAATGAGCAGTTCTTC
few	-	TRBJ2-1	TRBV7-2	CASSLNPQGGGRHSYNEQFF	TGTGCCAGCAGCCTCAACCCCCAGGGCGGGGGCCGACACTCCTACAATGAGCAGTTCTTC
once	TRBD2	TRBJ2-7	TRBV30	CAREREGNNEQYF	TGTGCCCGCGAGCGGGAGGGTAACAATGAGCAGTACTTC
few	TRBD1	TRBJ1-2	TRBV7-2	CASWGQGVGGYTF	TGTGCCAGCTGGGGACAGGGGGTAGGAGGCTACACCTTC
-	-	TRBJ2-3	TRBV28	CASSSNRQGGLTDTQYF	TGTGCCAGCAGTTCTAATAGACAGGGTGGACTAACAGATACGCAGTATTTT
-	-	TRBJ2-1	TRBV21-1	CASSKEGGLAEYEQFF	TGTGCCAGCAGCAAAGAGGGGGGACTAGCAGAGTACGAGCAGTTCTTC
few	-	TRBJ2-5	TRBV20-1	CSATTANQETQYF	TGCAGTGCTACGACAGCAAACCAAGAGACCCAGTACTTC
few	-	TRBJ2-1	TRBV2	CASFRNADYEQFF	TGTGCCAGCTTCCGGAACGCAGATTATGAGCAGTTCTTC
-	-	TRBJ2-6	TRBV6-1	CASCRGRTVSGANVLTF	TGTGCCAGCTGCCGAGGGAGGACAGTCTCTGGGGCCAACGTCCTGACTTTC
many	-	TRBJ2-7	TRBV20-1	CSARDQGLTYEQYF	TGCAGTGCTAGAGATCAGGGGTTAACCTACGAGCAGTACTTC
few	TRBD1	TRBJ2-3	TRBV18	CASSPRRQGGTDTQYF	TGTGCCAGCTCACCGAGACGACAGGGCGGCACAGATACGCAGTATTTT
-	-	TRBJ2-2	TRBV10-3	CAISVEHTGELFF	TGTGCCATCAGTGTGGAGCACACCGGGGAGCTGTTTTTT
few	-	TRBJ2-7	TRBV27	CASSSNRARSTYEQYF	TGTGCCAGCAGTTCCAACAGGGCCAGGTCAACCTACGAGCAGTACTTC
-	TRBD2	TRBJ2-5	TRBV6-5	CASSSLTSGRAHETQYF	TGTGCCAGCAGTTCCTTGACTAGCGGGAGGGCCCACGAGACCCAGTACTTC
-	-	TRBJ1-5	TRBV6-1	CASVLTGGNQPQHF	TGTGCCAGCGTCTTGACAGGTGGCAATCAGCCCCAGCATTTT
few	TRBD1	TRBJ1-2	TRBV4-2	CASSPQQGASYGYTF	TGTGCCAGCAGCCCCCAACAGGGGGCGAGCTATGGCTACACCTTC
-	TRBD2	TRBJ2-1	TRBV7-2	CASSFFSGGASYNEQFF	TGTGCCAGCAGCTTTTTTAGCGGGGGGGCATCCTACAATGAGCAGTTCTTC
-	TRBD2	TRBJ2-1	TRBV29-1	CSVMPGRYNEQFF	TGCAGCGTTATGCCCGGGAGGTACAATGAGCAGTTCTTC
-	-	TRBJ2-2	TRBV4-3	CASSQNVWQGNTGELFF	TGCGCCAGCAGCCAAAACGTTTGGCAGGGGAACACCGGGGAGCTGTTTTTT
many	-	TRBJ2-7	TRBV5-5	CASATHYGSYEQYF	TGTGCCAGCGCTACCCATTATGGGAGCTACGAGCAGTACTTC
-	TRBD1	TRBJ2-7	TRBV6-2/TRBV6-3	CASSTTGDLYEQYF	TGTGCCAGCAGCACGACAGGGGACCTCTACGAGCAGTACTTC
many	TRBD2	TRBJ2-3	TRBV20-1	CSARDGGLTSGYTDTQYF	TGCAGTGCTAGAGATGGGGGCCTAACTAGCGGCTACACAGATACGCAGTATTTT
-	-	TRBJ2-1	TRBV2	CASRLREGAYNEQFF	TGTGCCTCCCGTTTGAGAGAGGGGGCCTACAATGAGCAGTTCTTC
many	TRBD1	TRBJ2-7	TRBV6-2/TRBV6-3	CASRKDRDYEQYF	TGTGCCAGCAGAAAAGACAGGGACTACGAGCAGTACTTC
once	-	TRBJ2-6	TRBV6-5	CASSYGPRRSFGANVLTF	TGTGCCAGCAGTTACGGGCCTCGGAGGTCCTTTGGGGCCAACGTCCTGACTTTC